The rows below give T cell receptor beta chains drawn from one sample of a study of immune cell composition in non-small cell lung cancer. TCRdb keeps only in-frame clones here, not all; method: immunoSEQ multiplex PCR. The sample carries about 3,100 clones, roughly four fifths recorded once. Input material: lung tumor tissue. All receptors derive from a human donor with non-small cell lung cancer. CDR3s include the opening cysteine and the closing phenylalanine or tryptophan. D genes are given only for firm matches. Clone size is stated in some rows and not others, as once, few, many or a class when expanded.

V: TRBV6-6
size: -
J: TRBJ2-7
D: -
DNA: TGTGCCAGCAGTTCGGGGACTTCCCCTGAGCAGTACTTC
CDR3: CASSSGTSPEQYF

V: TRBV28
size: -
J: TRBJ1-1
D: -
DNA: TGTGCCAGCAGTTTAATTAGTCTGAACACTGAAGCTTTCTTT
CDR3: CASSLISLNTEAFF

V: TRBV5-3
size: -
J: TRBJ2-1
D: TRBD1
DNA: TGTGCCAGAAGAGGGTCGACAGGGGACCATGAGCAGTTCTTC
CDR3: CARRGSTGDHEQFF

V: TRBV30
size: once
J: TRBJ2-7
D: -
DNA: TGTGCCTGGAGTGTGGGGCATGAGCAGTACTTC
CDR3: CAWSVGHEQYF

V: TRBV5-1
size: -
J: TRBJ1-1
D: -
DNA: TGCGCCAGCAGCCACCGCGGGGCAGTTGGAAACACTGAAGCTTTCTTT
CDR3: CASSHRGAVGNTEAFF

V: TRBV6-6
size: -
J: TRBJ1-2
D: -
DNA: TGTGCCAGCAGTACAGAGAATGGCTACACCTTC
CDR3: CASSTENGYTF

V: TRBV27
size: few
J: TRBJ1-4
D: -
DNA: TGTGCCAGCAGTTTACGGGGGGGCGCGGGCGAAAAACTGTTTTTT
CDR3: CASSLRGGAGEKLFF

V: TRBV27
size: -
J: TRBJ2-7
D: TRBD1
DNA: TGTGCCAGCATGGGGACAGGGGGGGCTGACTACGAGCAGTACTTC
CDR3: CASMGTGGADYEQYF

V: TRBV4-2
size: -
J: TRBJ2-3
D: -
DNA: TGTGCCAGCAGCCAAGCCGGCGGTAGCACAGATACGCAGTATTTT
CDR3: CASSQAGGSTDTQYF

V: TRBV4-2
size: -
J: TRBJ1-6
D: TRBD1
DNA: TGTGCCAGCAGCCGAGGGGACAGGGGAAACGATAATTCACCCCTCCACTTT
CDR3: CASSRGDRGNDNSPLHF

V: TRBV28
size: -
J: TRBJ1-5
D: -
DNA: TGTGCCAGCAGTTTAAGGGGGGGGAACAATCAGCCCCAGCATTTT
CDR3: CASSLRGGNNQPQHF

V: TRBV5-1
size: -
J: TRBJ1-1
D: -
DNA: TGCGCCAGCAGCTTGAGTCCCGGAGAGGCTGAAGCTTTCTTT
CDR3: CASSLSPGEAEAFF

V: TRBV11-3
size: once
J: TRBJ2-1
D: -
DNA: TGTGCCAGCAGCTTAAACTTCTACAATGAGCAGTTCTTC
CDR3: CASSLNFYNEQFF

V: TRBV7-9
size: -
J: TRBJ1-1
D: -
DNA: TGTGCCAGCAGCCCCCCCGTGATAGCCGATGGCACTGAAGCTTTCTTT
CDR3: CASSPPVIADGTEAFF

V: TRBV6-6
size: -
J: TRBJ1-1
D: -
DNA: TGTGCCAGCAAAACTTACTTATCTGAAGCTTTCTTT
CDR3: CASKTYLSEAFF

V: TRBV9
size: -
J: TRBJ1-5
D: TRBD1
DNA: TGTGCCAGCAGCGTAACAGGGGCAAATCAGCCCCAGCATTTT
CDR3: CASSVTGANQPQHF

V: TRBV6-1
size: -
J: TRBJ1-5
D: -
DNA: TGTGCCAGCAGTGCCAACCGAGTTCTGAGTCCCCAGCATTTT
CDR3: CASSANRVLSPQHF

V: TRBV28
size: -
J: TRBJ2-2
D: -
DNA: TGTGCCAGCAGTTGGCAGAACACCGGGGAGCTGTTTTTT
CDR3: CASSWQNTGELFF

V: TRBV7-9
size: -
J: TRBJ1-1
D: -
DNA: TGTGCCAGCAGCCCGCCCGTGACTCACGGGAAGAGCACTGAAGCTTTCTTT
CDR3: CASSPPVTHGKSTEAFF

V: TRBV5-6
size: -
J: TRBJ2-7
D: -
DNA: TGTGCCAGCAGCTTGGACAGGTATCCCTACGAGCAGTACTTC
CDR3: CASSLDRYPYEQYF

V: TRBV30
size: -
J: TRBJ1-2
D: TRBD1
DNA: TGTGCCTCCACAGGGGTGGGCTACACCTTC
CDR3: CASTGVGYTF

V: TRBV27
size: -
J: TRBJ1-1
D: -
DNA: TGTGCCAGCAGTGAAAGACACTTGCGGGATGCTTTCTTT
CDR3: CASSERHLRDAFF

V: TRBV19
size: -
J: TRBJ2-7
D: TRBD2
DNA: TGTGCCAGTAGTGGGGGGACTAGCGGGAACTCCTACGAGCAGTACTTC
CDR3: CASSGGTSGNSYEQYF

V: TRBV28
size: -
J: TRBJ2-1
D: -
DNA: TGTGCCAGCAACTCAGGAGGCCTTCCTTACAATGAGCAGTTCTTC
CDR3: CASNSGGLPYNEQFF

V: TRBV2
size: few
J: TRBJ1-3
D: -
DNA: TGTGCCAGCAGTGAAGGGGCTGGGGGAAACACCATATATTTT
CDR3: CASSEGAGGNTIYF

V: TRBV28
size: -
J: TRBJ1-1
D: -
DNA: TGTGCCAGCAGTCCCCCTTTTACCGGGGGTGCTGAAGCTTTCTTT
CDR3: CASSPPFTGGAEAFF

V: TRBV28
size: -
J: TRBJ1-2
D: -
DNA: TGTGCCAGCAGTTCGGGGGGCGCGGACTATGGCTACACCTTC
CDR3: CASSSGGADYGYTF

V: TRBV6-5
size: -
J: TRBJ2-7
D: -
DNA: TGTGCCAGCAGTTACTCGGCCCAGGGGAGGGGGCAGTACTTC
CDR3: CASSYSAQGRGQYF

V: TRBV2
size: -
J: TRBJ2-7
D: -
DNA: TGTGCCAGCGGGGGGGACAACTCCTACGAGCAGTACTTC
CDR3: CASGGDNSYEQYF

V: TRBV29-1
size: -
J: TRBJ2-7
D: TRBD1
DNA: TGCAGCGTTGAATTCGCGACAGGGAGATTTGGAGAGCAGTACTTC
CDR3: CSVEFATGRFGEQYF

V: TRBV6-1
size: once
J: TRBJ1-6
D: TRBD1
DNA: TGTGCCAGCAGTGAAGGCAGGGGGCATAATTCACCCCTCCACTTT
CDR3: CASSEGRGHNSPLHF

V: TRBV11-2
size: -
J: TRBJ2-2
D: -
DNA: TGTGCCAGCAGCCCAATGGGGGGGCAAACCGGGGAGCTGTTTTTT
CDR3: CASSPMGGQTGELFF

V: TRBV7-9
size: -
J: TRBJ2-7
D: -
DNA: TGTGCCAGCAGCTTAGTTCTTCGGTACGAGCAGTACTTC
CDR3: CASSLVLRYEQYF

V: TRBV19
size: few
J: TRBJ2-6
D: -
DNA: TGTGCCAGTAGTCAGGGTTCCTGGGCCAACGTCCTGACTTTC
CDR3: CASSQGSWANVLTF

V: TRBV28
size: -
J: TRBJ2-7
D: TRBD1
DNA: TGTGCCAGCTCCCTCTCTCAGGGACGGGGCAGGGGGATGAACGAGCAGTACTTC
CDR3: CASSLSQGRGRGMNEQYF

V: TRBV2
size: -
J: TRBJ1-3
D: -
DNA: TGTGCCAGCGTCGCACAGAGCTCTGGAAACACCATATATTTT
CDR3: CASVAQSSGNTIYF

V: TRBV6-6
size: few
J: TRBJ2-7
D: -
DNA: TGTGCCAGCAGTTACACCGGGGAATTCGACGAGCAGTACTTC
CDR3: CASSYTGEFDEQYF

V: TRBV6-1
size: once
J: TRBJ2-3
D: TRBD2
DNA: TGTGCCAGCAAAGTAGCGGGAACAACAGATACGCAGTATTTT
CDR3: CASKVAGTTDTQYF

V: TRBV19
size: -
J: TRBJ2-2
D: -
DNA: TGTGCCACCGGGAACGTAAACACCGGGGAGCTGTTTTTT
CDR3: CATGNVNTGELFF

V: TRBV7-8
size: once
J: TRBJ2-7
D: TRBD2
DNA: TGTGCCAGCAGCCAGCCGGCTAGCGGGAGATACGAGCAGTACTTC
CDR3: CASSQPASGRYEQYF

V: TRBV15
size: -
J: TRBJ1-2
D: TRBD1
DNA: TGTGCCACCAGAGACAGGGTTAATGATAACTATGGCTACACCTTC
CDR3: CATRDRVNDNYGYTF

V: TRBV5-4
size: -
J: TRBJ2-7
D: -
DNA: TGTGCCAGCAGCTTGGAGATTAGCTCTGAGGAGCAGTACTTC
CDR3: CASSLEISSEEQYF

V: TRBV30
size: -
J: TRBJ1-6
D: TRBD1
DNA: TGTGCCTGGAGAACCGGGACAGATAATTCACCCCTCCACTTT
CDR3: CAWRTGTDNSPLHF

V: TRBV7-3
size: -
J: TRBJ2-5
D: TRBD2
DNA: TGTGCCAGCAGCTTATCTAGCGGAGAGGGAGAGACCCAGTACTTC
CDR3: CASSLSSGEGETQYF

V: TRBV4-1
size: -
J: TRBJ1-2
D: -
DNA: TGCGCCAGCAGCCAAGATCCGCAGGGAGGGTATGGCTACACCTTC
CDR3: CASSQDPQGGYGYTF

V: TRBV6-1
size: -
J: TRBJ2-3
D: -
DNA: TGTGCCAGCAGTGAAGCTTGGCAGGGTACAGATACGCAGTATTTT
CDR3: CASSEAWQGTDTQYF

V: TRBV4-1
size: -
J: TRBJ1-4
D: -
DNA: TGCGCCAGCAGCCGCAGACAGGAGACTAATGAAAAACTGTTTTTT
CDR3: CASSRRQETNEKLFF

V: TRBV5-1
size: -
J: TRBJ2-7
D: TRBD1
DNA: TGCGCCAGCAGCTTGGAGGCAGGGGGTGGCTACGAGCAGTACTTC
CDR3: CASSLEAGGGYEQYF

V: TRBV19
size: -
J: TRBJ2-3
D: TRBD1
DNA: TGTGCCAGTAGTACATCGGGACAGGAGACAGATACGCAGTATTTT
CDR3: CASSTSGQETDTQYF

V: TRBV7-9
size: -
J: TRBJ2-7
D: TRBD1
DNA: TGTGCCAGCAGCTCTATAGGAAGGGACAGGGGAAGTCCCTACGAGCAGTACTTC
CDR3: CASSSIGRDRGSPYEQYF